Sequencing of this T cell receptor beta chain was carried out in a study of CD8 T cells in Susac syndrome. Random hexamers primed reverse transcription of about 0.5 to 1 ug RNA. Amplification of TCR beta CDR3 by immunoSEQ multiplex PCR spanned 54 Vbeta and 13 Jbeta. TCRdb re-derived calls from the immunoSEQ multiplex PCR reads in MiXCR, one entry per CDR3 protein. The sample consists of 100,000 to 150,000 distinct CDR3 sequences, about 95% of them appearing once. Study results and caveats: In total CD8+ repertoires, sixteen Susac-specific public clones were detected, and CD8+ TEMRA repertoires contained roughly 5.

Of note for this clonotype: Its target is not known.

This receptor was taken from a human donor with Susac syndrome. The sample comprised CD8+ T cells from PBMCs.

CDR3 loop: CASSSGQGLDQETQYF. The CDR3 bases are TGCGCCAGCAGCTCCGGACAGGGTCTTGACCAAGAGACCCAGTACTTC. The rearrangement links TRBV5-1 to TRBJ2-5; 8 bases are a match to TRBD1. V lost 3 bases and J lost 0; bases outside the gene matches: 7. Germline lookup yields CDR1 SGHRS and CDR2 YFSETQ. This CDR3 is built from 16 residues.